What follows describes a single T cell receptor beta chain. Which antigen it targets is not known. Per-base quality was not reported, and no clone a single base away is much larger than it. These data originate in a study of blood T cell repertoires in COVID-19 (TCRdb year 2020). Notes on the research overall: The collaborator samples originated in the United States, Italy and Spain and spanned the acute and convalescent phases of COVID-19. The material from the prospective study consisted of cDNA or gDNA derived from T cells, B-cell-depleted T cells, or PBMCs. The dataset comprised deeply sampled blood TCRbeta repertoires from subjects exposed to, actively infected with, or recovered from COVID-19. The repertoires were released in a freely available public database meant as a resource for research on the immune response to SARS-CoV-2. Samples were obtained from the ongoing ImmuneRACE study (first 160 participants) and from 1,254 subjects provided by 6 global collaborators. Nearly every sample came with metadata listing a de-identified subject ID, COVID-19 status, age in years and sex. HLA class I and class II types, where available, came from metadata supplied by the sample provider rather than from assay-based typing.

TCRbeta CDR3 regions were amplified from genomic DNA by means of the immunoSEQ Assay, a bias-controlled multiplex PCR. The study's processing was this. The number of nucleated cells in each sample was estimated by amplification of reference gene primers within the assay. To quantify the absolute abundance of each unique TCRbeta CDR3 rearrangement, sequence reads were collapsed and filtered. For each sample, productive Simpson clonality was calculated as the square root of Simpson's diversity index over productive rearrangements. Imported from immuneACCESS, the table was reduced by TCRdb to in-frame sequences with V and J called. These copies leave out some clones; in studies compared against another copy, an unresolved V gene accounts for under half, and the cause of the remainder is not known. Clonal size and the V and J genes are those of that table, whereas D and trimming came from the DNA. Across this sample there are about 280,000 clones, with around 87% seen only once. About 1.7% of the sample goes to the ten largest clones.

Points the paper makes about the study in general: The amount of clinical and demographic metadata varied by source and participant and was provided uncurated.

V loses 3 bases of germline sequence and J loses 4 bases, and the interval between the two ends is 15 bases. Per the germline V gene, KGHSH is the CDR1 and LQKENI is the CDR2. Including cysteine and phenylalanine, the CDR3 has 15 amino acids. Just the 45-base CDR3 DNA is kept, in frame starting at base 1. Participants in the prospective study were enrolled through a virtual design, were aged about 18 to 100 years, and lived in 24 United States geographic areas. In the prospective study, cohorts were assigned on the basis of participant-reported clinical history obtained from a screening survey and a study questionnaire. In the prospective study, whole blood, serum and a nasopharyngeal or oropharyngeal swab were collected from each participant by mobile phlebotomists. Prospective study participants could optionally give additional blood draws and questionnaires over an approximately 2-month period. Before DNA extraction, prospective study blood samples were shipped either frozen or at room temperature.

The sequence joins TRBV18 to TRBJ1-2; a tentative D match to TRBD1 spans 5 bases. The sequencing input was PBMCs or T cells enriched from blood (not recorded which). This sequence originates from a young woman with acute COVID-19. CDR3 sequence: CASSPTQPGGYGYTF. The DNA sequence is as follows: TGTGCCAGCTCACCGACGCAACCGGGGGGCTATGGCTACACCTTC.